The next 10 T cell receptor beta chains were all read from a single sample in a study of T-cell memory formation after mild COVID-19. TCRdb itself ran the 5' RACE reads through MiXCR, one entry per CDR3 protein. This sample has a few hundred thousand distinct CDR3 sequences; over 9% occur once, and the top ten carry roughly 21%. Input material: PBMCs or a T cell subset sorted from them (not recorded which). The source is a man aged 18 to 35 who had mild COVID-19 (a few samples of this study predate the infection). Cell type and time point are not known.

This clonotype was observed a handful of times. CDR3 sequence reads: CSARDPGQGGYEQYF. In DNA form, the CDR3 reads TGCAGTGCTAGAGATCCCGGACAGGGAGGTTACGAGCAGTACTTC. This chain links TRBV20-1 with TRBJ2-7, with 8 bases that match TRBD1. The V gene end was trimmed by 0 bases and the J gene end by 4 bases; junction bases not matched to a gene: 8. Germline assignment: CDR1 DFQATT and CDR2 SNEGSKA (reference sequence). The CDR3 covers 15 residues.

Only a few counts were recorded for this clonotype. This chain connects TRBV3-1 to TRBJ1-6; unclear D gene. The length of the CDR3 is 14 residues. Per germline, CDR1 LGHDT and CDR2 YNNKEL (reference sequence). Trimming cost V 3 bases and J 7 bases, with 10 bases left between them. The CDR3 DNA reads TGTGCCAGCAGCCACGGCAGCAGGAATTCACCCCTCCACTTT. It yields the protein CASSHGSRNSPLHF.

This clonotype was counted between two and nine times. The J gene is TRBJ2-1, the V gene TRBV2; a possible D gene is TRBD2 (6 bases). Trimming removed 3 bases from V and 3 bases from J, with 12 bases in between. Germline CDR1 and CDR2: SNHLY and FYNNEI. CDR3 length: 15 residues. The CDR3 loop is CASSEVSSVYNEQFF. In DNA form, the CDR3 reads TGTGCCAGCAGTGAGGTTTCTAGCGTCTACAATGAGCAGTTCTTC.

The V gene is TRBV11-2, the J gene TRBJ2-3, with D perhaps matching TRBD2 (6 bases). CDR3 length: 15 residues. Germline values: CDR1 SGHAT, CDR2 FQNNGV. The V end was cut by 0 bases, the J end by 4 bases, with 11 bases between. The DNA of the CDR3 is TGTGCCAGCAGCTTAGAGGCGGGGACCTCAGATACGCAGTATTTT. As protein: CASSLEAGTSDTQYF.

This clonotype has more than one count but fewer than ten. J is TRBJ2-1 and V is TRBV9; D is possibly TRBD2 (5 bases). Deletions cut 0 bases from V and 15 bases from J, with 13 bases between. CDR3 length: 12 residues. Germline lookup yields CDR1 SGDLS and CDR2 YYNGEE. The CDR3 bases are TGTGCCAGCAGCGTAGAAGGGTCGAGGGTGTTCTTC. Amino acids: CASSVEGSRVFF.

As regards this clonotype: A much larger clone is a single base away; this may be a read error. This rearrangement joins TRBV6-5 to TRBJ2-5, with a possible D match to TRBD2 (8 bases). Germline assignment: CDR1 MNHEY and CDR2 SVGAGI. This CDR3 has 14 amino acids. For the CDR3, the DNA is TGTGCCAGCAGTAACTCGGGAGGGGACAGGACCCAGTACTTC. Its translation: CASSNSGGDRTQYF.

The CDR3 region is CASSQGGQGPFEPQHF. The CDR3 DNA sequence: TGCGCCAGCAGCCAAGGGGGACAGGGACCTTTTGAGCCCCAGCATTTT. The chain employs TRBV4-1 and TRBJ1-5; 9 bases map to TRBD1. Trimming cost V 1 base and J 8 bases; bases outside gene matches: 9. The length of the CDR3 is 16 residues. Germline lookup yields CDR1 MGHRA and CDR2 YSYEKL.

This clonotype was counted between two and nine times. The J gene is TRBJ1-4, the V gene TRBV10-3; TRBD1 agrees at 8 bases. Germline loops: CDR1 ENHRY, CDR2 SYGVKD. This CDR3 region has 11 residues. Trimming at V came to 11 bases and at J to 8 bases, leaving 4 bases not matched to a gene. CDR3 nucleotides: TGTGCCTCTTGGACAGGGGAAAAACTGTTTTTT. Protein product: CASWTGEKLFF.

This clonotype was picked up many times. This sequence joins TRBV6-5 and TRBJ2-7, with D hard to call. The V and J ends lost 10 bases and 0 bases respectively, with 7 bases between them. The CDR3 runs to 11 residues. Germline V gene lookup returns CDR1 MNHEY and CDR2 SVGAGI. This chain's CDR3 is CATRSSYEQYF. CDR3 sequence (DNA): TGTGCCACCCGGAGCTCCTACGAGCAGTACTTC.

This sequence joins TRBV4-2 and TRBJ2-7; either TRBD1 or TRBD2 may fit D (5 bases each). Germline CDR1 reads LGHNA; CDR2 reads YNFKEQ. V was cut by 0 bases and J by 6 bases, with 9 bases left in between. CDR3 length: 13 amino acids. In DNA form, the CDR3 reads TGTGCCAGCAGCCAAGATCCGGGACGCGAGCAGTACGTC. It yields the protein CASSQDPGREQYV.